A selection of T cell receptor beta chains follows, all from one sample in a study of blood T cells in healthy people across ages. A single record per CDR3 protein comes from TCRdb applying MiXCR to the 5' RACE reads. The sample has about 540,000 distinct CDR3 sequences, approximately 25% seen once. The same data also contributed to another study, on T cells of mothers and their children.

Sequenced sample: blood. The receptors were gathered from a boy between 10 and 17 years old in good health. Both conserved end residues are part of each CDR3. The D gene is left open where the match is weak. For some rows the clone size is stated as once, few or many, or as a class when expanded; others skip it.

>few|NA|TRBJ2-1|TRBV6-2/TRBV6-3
TGTGCCAGCAGTTACTCGCGTTTCAGAGAAGGGAACCAGGAACGGCGTTTCTTC
CASSYSRFREGNQERRFF
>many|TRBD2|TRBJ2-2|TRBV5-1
TGCGCCAGCAGCTTGGTCTCGGGACTAGTATCCACCGGGGAGCTGTTTTTT
CASSLVSGLVSTGELFF
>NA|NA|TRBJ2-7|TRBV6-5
TGTGCCGGCAGTTACTCGGTAGACAGCTCCTACGAGCAGTACTTC
CAGSYSVDSSYEQYF
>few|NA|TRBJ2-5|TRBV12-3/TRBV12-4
TGTGCCAGCAGTTCACTCCTCCAAGAGACCCAGTACTTC
CASSSLLQETQYF
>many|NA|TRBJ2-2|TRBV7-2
TGTGCCAGCAGCTTAGCCGGCCCCGGGGAGCTGTTTTTT
CASSLAGPGELFF
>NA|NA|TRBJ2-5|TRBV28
TGTGCCAGCGTTAGGGTGATCCAAGAGACCCAGTACTTC
CASVRVIQETQYF
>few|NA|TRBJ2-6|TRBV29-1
TGCAGCGTTGAAGAAGGGGGCTCTGGGGCCAACGTCCTGACTTTC
CSVEEGGSGANVLTF
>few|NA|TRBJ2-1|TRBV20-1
TGCAGTGCCGAGGGGACGATTTACAATGAGCAGTTCTTC
CSAEGTIYNEQFF
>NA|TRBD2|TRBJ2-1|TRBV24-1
TGTGCCACCAGTGACAATAGCGGGAGGGATTACAATGAGCAGTTCTTC
CATSDNSGRDYNEQFF
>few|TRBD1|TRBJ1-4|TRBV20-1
TGCAGCGCTACGAAACCCGGGACAGGGCCTGAAAAACTGTTTTTT
CSATKPGTGPEKLFF
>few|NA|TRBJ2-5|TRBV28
TGTGCCAGCTGTCGCGGGGGCCGAGGGACCCAGTACTTC
CASCRGGRGTQYF
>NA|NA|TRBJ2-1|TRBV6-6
TGTGCCAGCAGTTACATGGGTTCCGGCTCCTCCTACAATGAGCAGTTCTTC
CASSYMGSGSSYNEQFF
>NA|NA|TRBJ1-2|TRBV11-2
TGTGCCAGCAGCGTGCGGACGGACTATGGCTACACCTTC
CASSVRTDYGYTF
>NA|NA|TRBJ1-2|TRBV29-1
TGCAGCTCTGGGGGGGCCTATGGCTACACCTTC
CSSGGAYGYTF
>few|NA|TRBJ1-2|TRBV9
TGTGCCAGCAGCCCGGACCTTAACTATGGCTACACCTTC
CASSPDLNYGYTF
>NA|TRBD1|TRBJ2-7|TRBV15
TGTGCCACCAGCAGGGCGAAGACAGGGAGCTACGAGCAGTACTTC
CATSRAKTGSYEQYF
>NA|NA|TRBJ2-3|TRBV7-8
TGTGCCAGCATGTTCGACAGAGGAATTTCTAGCACAGATGCGCAGTATTTT
CASMFDRGISSTDAQYF
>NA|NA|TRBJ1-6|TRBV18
TGTGCCAGCTCACCAGCGGACCGGCAGAATTCACCCCTCCACTTT
CASSPADRQNSPLHF
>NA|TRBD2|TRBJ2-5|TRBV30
TGTGCCTGGTTCCGGGGGTACAGCGGGGAAGAGACCCAGTACTTC
CAWFRGYSGEETQYF
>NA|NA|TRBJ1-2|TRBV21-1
TGTGCCAGCAGCCCCGAGCTCCGACAGGGAGGTAATGGCTACACCTTC
CASSPELRQGGNGYTF
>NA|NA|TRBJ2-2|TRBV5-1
TGCGCCAGCAGACAAACCGGGGAGCTGTTTTTT
CASRQTGELFF
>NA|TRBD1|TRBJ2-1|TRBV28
TGTGCCAGCAGTTTATTTCCCCGACAGGGTAGCGATGAGCAGTTCTTC
CASSLFPRQGSDEQFF
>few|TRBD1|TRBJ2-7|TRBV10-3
TGTGCCATCAGTGACCCTCAGACAGGGATCAGATCCTACGAGCAGTACTTC
CAISDPQTGIRSYEQYF
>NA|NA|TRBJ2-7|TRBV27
TGTGCCAGCGGGCGAGACAGGGAGCAGTACTTC
CASGRDREQYF
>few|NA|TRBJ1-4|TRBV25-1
TGTGCCAGCAGTGAAGGGAGGGTGTGGACTAATGAAAAACTGTTTTTT
CASSEGRVWTNEKLFF
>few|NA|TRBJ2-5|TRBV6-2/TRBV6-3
TGTGCCAGCACCAACCCGGACTCGCTAGACCAAGAGACCCAGTACTTC
CASTNPDSLDQETQYF